This T cell receptor (beta chain) was recovered during a study of somatic mutations in cytotoxic T cells in rheumatoid arthritis. Study details: At nearly 100% purity, some V beta antibody-stained T-cell populations were flow-sorted, and these included V beta1+ cells that were sequenced for TCRB.

Within the sample, this clone is large. What it binds is not known. The sample holds other DNA sequences that translate to the same CDR3. TCRdb's copy holds only in-frame clones and misses some; the assay was immunoSEQ multiplex PCR. The sample lists 9,500 to 15,000 clones; 80% to 85% were seen once. Whole-study findings and limits: Each of 8 out of 65 patients had a largest CD8+ clone that made up more than 20% of CD8+ cells. The clonality of CD8+ T cells was not significantly different between rheumatoid arthritis patients and age-matched healthy controls. No age-related increase in CD8+ clonality was seen in healthy controls, but one was seen in rheumatoid arthritis patients.

Germline assignment: CDR1 LGHNA and CDR2 YNFKEQ. V lost 1 base, J lost 1 base, and 10 bases lay in between. The CDR3 contains 15 residues. Sequencing input: CD8+ T cells sorted from blood. The TCR comes from a woman aged 55-69 years in good health. The chain recombines TRBV4-2 with TRBJ1-1; D unclear. The CDR3, as DNA: TGTGCCAGCAGCCAAGTCCTGGCATCGAACACTGAAGCTTTCTTT. Its translation: CASSQVLASNTEAFF.